This TCR beta chain was sequenced in a study of T cell responses to AZD1222 COVID-19 vaccine. Study results and caveats: Increases in Spike-specific TCR breadth and depth were seen after two AZD1222 doses. Reports say nearly half of spike-specific TCRs go after unmutated variant regions. Among the donors, most were white British and more were female, and clonal diversity was possibly underestimated. Seropositive status at baseline applied to only a handful of AZD1222 recipients.

Germline V CDR1 and CDR2: SGHTA, FQGNSA. This CDR3 is 15 amino acids long. V lost 1 base to trimming and J lost 3 bases, with 13 bases between them. Repertoires were generated with immunoSEQ multiplex PCR, while TCRdb's copy carries only in-frame clones and drops some. The table shows around 220,000 clones, with approximately 94% occurring only once. This clone has a single count. Its antigen is not identified. The sequence derives from an adult who received the MenACWY meningococcal vaccine as a control. Sequencing was performed on peripheral blood, taken 28 days after the second dose of the MenACWY control vaccine. The rearrangement links TRBV7-2 to TRBJ2-7, with D possibly TRBD2 on 5 matching bases. CDR3 region: CASSLVASRNYEQYF. CDR3 DNA sequence: TGTGCCAGCAGCTTAGTAGCGTCACGAAACTACGAGCAGTACTTC.